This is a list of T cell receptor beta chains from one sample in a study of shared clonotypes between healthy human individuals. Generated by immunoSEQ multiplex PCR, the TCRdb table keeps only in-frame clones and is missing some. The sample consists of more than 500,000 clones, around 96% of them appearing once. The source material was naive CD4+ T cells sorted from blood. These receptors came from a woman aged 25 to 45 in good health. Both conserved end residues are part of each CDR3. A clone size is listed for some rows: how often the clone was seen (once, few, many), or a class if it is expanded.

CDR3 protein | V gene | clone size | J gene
CASSHPLDSSYEQYF | TRBV11-2 | . | TRBJ2-7
CASSLGPSGAPSGANVLTF | TRBV5-1 | once | TRBJ2-6
CASSQFGAEAFF | TRBV23-1 | . | TRBJ1-1
CASSLGWEGETQYF | TRBV5-1 | . | TRBJ2-3
CASSRSDRSAGELFF | TRBV19 | . | TRBJ2-2
CASSLLGAATNEKLFF | TRBV27 | . | TRBJ1-4
CASSLAGGANYGYTF | TRBV28 | . | TRBJ1-2
CASSPGDPYGETQYF | TRBV19 | . | TRBJ2-5
CASSPNGAAGGSYEQYF | TRBV18 | . | TRBJ2-7
CASSPRGDPGEKLFF | TRBV11-1 | . | TRBJ1-4
CASRETGTGELFF | TRBV7-9 | . | TRBJ2-2
CASSFPGSTDTQYF | TRBV28 | once | TRBJ2-3
CASSFLAGDYEQYF | TRBV28 | . | TRBJ2-7
CASSLRGWGYGYTF | TRBV28 | . | TRBJ1-2
CASSNGGGRIYEQYF | TRBV19 | . | .
CASCRDSQNSPLHF | TRBV2 | . | TRBJ1-6
CASSIARKRDTQYF | TRBV19 | . | TRBJ2-3
CASSPLAGSYNEQFF | TRBV18 | . | TRBJ2-1
CASSLSGRAHEQFF | TRBV28 | . | TRBJ2-1
CASSFSTGRFSGNTIYF | TRBV7-9 | . | TRBJ1-3
CATSKDRLISYEQYF | TRBV15 | . | TRBJ2-7
CASSTRQGFSNQPQHF | TRBV19 | . | TRBJ1-5
CASSFTGYNEQYF | TRBV11-2 | . | .
CASVGRTVQYEQYF | TRBV6-1 | . | TRBJ2-7
CASSPGGYVLTF | TRBV5-6 | . | TRBJ2-6
CAWARAYGYTF | TRBV30 | few | TRBJ1-2
CASSPRANTGELFF | TRBV6-5 | . | TRBJ2-2
CASSLLARDWGDTQYF | TRBV18 | . | TRBJ2-3
CASSYSLAGGETQYF | TRBV6-6 | . | TRBJ2-5
CASRTSGSETQYF | TRBV6-1 | . | TRBJ2-5
CASSDCRDIDQPQHF | TRBV5-1 | . | TRBJ1-5
CASSQNRASGGYTF | TRBV27 | . | TRBJ1-2
CASSLGVRDEQYF | TRBV28 | . | TRBJ2-7
CASTLGVDGYTF | TRBV28 | few | TRBJ1-2
CASGRAGGWGTGELFF | TRBV7-6 | once | TRBJ2-2
CASSGLREKAMTEQFF | TRBV18 | . | TRBJ2-1
CASSSRDLAGGTNEQFF | TRBV27 | . | TRBJ2-1
CASSFPGLAGLIGETQYF | TRBV5-6 | . | TRBJ2-5
CASSFSPQGSGANVLTF | TRBV5-1 | . | TRBJ2-6
CASSFGGEGAYEQYF | TRBV7-6 | . | TRBJ2-7
CASRRQGEGGELFF | TRBV6-1 | . | TRBJ2-2
CASSPSGRDETQYF | TRBV9 | . | TRBJ2-5
CASSQLGNSGSPRETQYF | TRBV4-1 | . | TRBJ2-5
CASSPWGSPYEQYF | TRBV27 | . | TRBJ2-7
CASSREASGISGNTIYF | TRBV11-2 | . | TRBJ1-3
CASNPQRGTDTQYF | TRBV5-1 | . | TRBJ2-3
CASSLGTSANTGELFF | TRBV5-4 | . | TRBJ2-2
CASRIGMGADYEQYF | TRBV6-1 | . | TRBJ2-7
CASSKVSRTRAYGYTF | TRBV21-1 | . | TRBJ1-2
CASSLLQGWGNDEQFF | TRBV7-8 | . | TRBJ2-1
CACTVAYEQYF | TRBV30 | . | TRBJ2-7
CASSLAGTTDTQYF | TRBV18 | once | TRBJ2-3
CASSLMVLSNEQYF | TRBV7-6 | . | TRBJ2-7
CASSLERETQYF | TRBV7-2 | . | TRBJ2-5
CATSRDKQGAREQYF | TRBV15 | . | TRBJ2-7
CASSPGRNTEAFF | TRBV7-9 | . | TRBJ1-1
CTSSRQGKAHEQFF | TRBV1 | . | TRBJ2-1
CASSSKTGLHTEAFF | TRBV28 | . | TRBJ1-1